This entry describes one T cell receptor beta chain. Its antigen is as yet unknown. PCR employed 60 Vbeta and 13 Jbeta primers. Sequencing was performed with immunoSEQ multiplex PCR; in TCRdb, only in-frame clones are kept and a portion is missing. The data show about 150,000 clones, approximately 83% seen once. The data derive from a study of cytomegalovirus exposure and HLA in healthy donors. Regarding the study as a whole: Several V segments, TRBV6-2 and TRBV6-3 among them, could not be told apart and were dropped. No immune exposure information besides CMV serostatus was available.

Germline V gene data show CDR1 as SGHNT and CDR2 as YENEEA. The CDR3 extends over 13 amino acids. V was shortened by 5 bases and J by 2 bases, with 9 bases between the two germline ends. The rearrangement uses TRBV11-3 and TRBJ2-5, with a possible D match to TRBD1 (6 bases). This TCR derives from a woman in her thirties or forties in good health and CMV-seronegative. The specimen sequenced was PBMCs. In DNA form, the CDR3 reads TGTGCCAGCAGCCGGACAGTACAAGAGACCCAGTACTTC. This encodes CASSRTVQETQYF.